The entry below describes one TCR beta chain. This entry comes from a study of CD8 T cells in Susac syndrome. The multiple sclerosis controls, all treatment-naive patients, had relapsing-remitting disease that was stable or active. Negative isolation was used for CD8+ and CD4+ T cells and FACS enrichment for TEMRA cells. Germline lookup yields CDR1 DFQATT and CDR2 SNEGSKA (reference sequence). This CDR3 comprises 9 residues. Random hexamers served to reverse transcribe roughly 0.45 to 1 ug RNA. Using its own MiXCR run on the immunoSEQ multiplex PCR reads, TCRdb lists one record per CDR3 protein. This table holds around 300,000 distinct CDR3 sequences, approximately 90% found once.

The V gene is TRBV20-1, the J gene TRBJ1-1; tentatively, D is TRBD1 (5 bases). The assigned J gene may be wrong: the sequence end matches TRBJ1-6 better. The source of this sequence is a human donor with multiple sclerosis. Sequenced: CD8+ T cells from PBMCs. The CDR3 is CSAGGYLHF. The CDR3 DNA reads TGCAGTGCCGGGGGTTACCTCCACTTT.